A selection of T cell receptor beta chains follows, all from one sample in a study of shared clonotypes between healthy human individuals. The data were produced by immunoSEQ multiplex PCR, yet TCRdb's version contains in-frame clones alone and is incomplete. Here the sample spans hundreds of thousands of clones, less than 85% being singletons. Specimen: memory CD4+ T cells sorted from blood. Receptor source: a young man in good health. CDR3s include the opening cysteine and the closing phenylalanine or tryptophan. A D gene is named only where the DNA matches it firmly. Size tells how often a clone was seen (once, few, many) or the class of an expanded clone, and some rows leave it out.

CDR3: CAWGRGPFNTDTQYF; DNA: TGTGCCTGGGGAAGGGGGCCTTTTAACACAGATACGCAGTATTTT; D: TRBD1; J: TRBJ2-3; size: NA; V: TRBV30
CDR3: CASSRGGTEEYQPQHF; DNA: TGCGCCAGCAGCAGAGGGGGGACAGAAGAATATCAGCCCCAGCATTTT; D: TRBD1; J: TRBJ1-5; size: NA; V: TRBV4-1
CDR3: CSVVGQGALGANVLTF; DNA: TGCAGCGTTGTGGGACAGGGGGCGCTTGGGGCCAACGTCCTGACTTTC; D: TRBD1; J: TRBJ2-6; size: NA; V: TRBV29-1
CDR3: CASSGMSLPQDEQFF; DNA: TGTGCCAGCAGCGGGATGTCCCTTCCTCAGGATGAGCAGTTCTTC; D: NA; J: TRBJ2-1; size: once; V: TRBV9
CDR3: CASSLGPGLTNNEQFF; DNA: TGTGCCAGCAGCTTAGGGCCGGGACTAACGAACAATGAGCAGTTCTTC; D: TRBD2; J: TRBJ2-1; size: NA; V: TRBV11-2
CDR3: CASSLSPGETQYF; DNA: TGTGCCAGCAGCTTATCCCCGGGAGAGACCCAGTACTTC; D: NA; J: TRBJ2-5; size: NA; V: TRBV7-7
CDR3: CASSRLAGGPDTQYF; DNA: TGTGCCAGTAGTCGACTAGCGGGAGGGCCAGATACGCAGTATTTT; D: TRBD2; J: TRBJ2-3; size: NA; V: TRBV19
CDR3: CASSHGMGRTYNEQFF; DNA: TGCGCCAGCAGCCATGGGATGGGGCGGACTTACAATGAGCAGTTCTTC; D: NA; J: TRBJ2-1; size: once; V: TRBV5-1
CDR3: CASSLFSSGRDTSTDTQYF; DNA: TGTGCCAGCAGTTTATTTTCCAGCGGGAGGGATACTAGCACAGATACGCAGTATTTT; D: TRBD2; J: TRBJ2-3; size: once; V: TRBV27
CDR3: CASSPNVGLVAGELFF; DNA: TGTGCCAGCAGCCCCAATGTGGGACTAGTGGCCGGGGAGCTGTTTTTT; D: TRBD2; J: TRBJ2-2; size: NA; V: TRBV5-4
CDR3: CASSFQGGEKLFF; DNA: TGCGCCAGCAGCTTCCAGGGGGGCGAAAAACTGTTTTTT; D: TRBD1; J: TRBJ1-4; size: NA; V: TRBV5-1
CDR3: CASSSAPGQGDYGYTF; DNA: TGTGCCAGCAGCTCAGCTCCGGGACAGGGCGACTATGGCTACACCTTC; D: TRBD1; J: TRBJ1-2; size: NA; V: TRBV5-4